This T cell receptor (beta chain) was recovered during a study of blood T cell repertoires in COVID-19. This CDR3 contains 15 residues. CDR1 and CDR2 (germline): MNHEY, SVGAGI. V lost 5 bases, J lost 6 bases, and 16 bases lay in between. Here immunoSEQ multiplex PCR was the method, and the copy in TCRdb shows in-frame clones only, minus some. The sample gives around 10,000 clones, about 90% of which show up once; about a tenth is in the top ten. Material: peripheral blood. The chain carries TRBV6-5 and TRBJ1-4; D is perhaps TRBD1 (6 bases). This TCR came from a human donor in a cohort sampled during active COVID-19. The CDR3 sequence: CASSLNQGLYEKLFF. The CDR3 region has the DNA TGTGCCAGCAGTCTAAACCAGGGGTTGTATGAAAAACTGTTTTTT.